Listed here are 20 T cell receptor beta chains from one sample, sequenced in a study of Graves' ophthalmopathy and Graves' hyperthyroidism. RNA transcripts served as template for amplifying TCR beta CDR3 sequences. Scientists carried out first-round RT-PCR using HTBI primers and then a second-round multiplex PCR. One entry per CDR3 protein results from TCRdb running MiXCR on the multiplex PCR reads. Altogether over a million distinct CDR3 sequences are present, about 36% being singletons, with the ten largest covering more than 9.5%. Source material: peripheral blood or thyroid tissue (not recorded which). The receptors were sampled from an adult man with Graves' hyperthyroidism.

This clonotype was seen a few times. V gene TRBV7-9 combines with J gene TRBJ1-3; the D is unclear. There are 17 residues in the CDR3. Germline V lookup: CDR1 SEHNR, CDR2 FQNEAQ (reference sequence). Trimming left V 2 bases short and J 1 base short, with 15 bases between. Here the CDR3 reads CASSLSSAAGSGNTIYF. In DNA, the CDR3 is TGTGCCAGCAGCTTAAGTTCGGCAGCCGGTTCTGGAAACACCATATATTTT.

The chain joins TRBV2 to TRBJ2-7; TRBD1 matches 7 bases. CDR1 SNHLY and CDR2 FYNNEI come from the germline V gene. The CDR3 has 15 amino acids. Trimming at V came to 4 bases and at J to 7 bases, leaving 13 bases not matched to a gene. CDR3 coding DNA: TGTGCCAGCAGTGTACGAGGGGGCTCTGCTGGGGAGCAGTACTTC. It yields the protein CASSVRGGSAGEQYF.

The chain couples TRBV7-3 to TRBJ1-6; 11 bases align to TRBD1. The CDR3 consists of 16 residues. Germline V gives CDR1 SGHTA, CDR2 FQGTGA. V shed 4 bases, J shed 8 bases, and the junction held 7 bases outside the gene matches. CDR3 sequence: CASSSSGTGGHSPLHF. In DNA form, the CDR3 reads TGTGCCAGCAGCTCCTCCGGGACAGGGGGTCATTCACCCCTCCACTTT.

Ten or more counts support this clonotype. The rearrangement uses TRBV11-2 and TRBJ1-1; D ambiguous. Germline V lookup: CDR1 SGHAT, CDR2 FQNNGV. V shed 1 base and J shed 7 bases, with 13 bases lying between them. The CDR3 totals 14 residues. CDR3 DNA: TGTGCCAGCAGCTTAGTTGACGGCCTTAATGAAGCTTTCTTT. This translates into CASSLVDGLNEAFF.

This chain connects TRBV10-3 to TRBJ1-4; D uncertain. Germline CDR1 is ENHRY and CDR2 is SYGVKD. This CDR3 spans 15 amino acids. The V gene lost 10 bases and the J gene lost 8 bases, with 23 bases spanning the gap. Here the CDR3 DNA reads TGTGCCAGCAGCCCCGTTAGCGGGGAGGGCGAAAAACTGTTTTTT. This codes for CASSPVSGEGEKLFF.

This clonotype was observed many times. The gene calls are TRBV20-1 and TRBJ1-6; D call uncertain. The CDR3 spans 13 residues. Germline CDR1 is DFQATT and CDR2 is SNEGSKA (reference sequence). V lost 3 bases, J lost 7 bases, and 10 bases lay in between. CDR3 protein: CSASSGINSPLHF. The CDR3, as DNA: TGCAGTGCTAGTTCCGGGATCAATTCACCCCTCCACTTT.

Only one count was recorded for this clonotype. The V call is TRBV28, the J call TRBJ2-7; the D gene could be TRBD1 or TRBD2 (6 bases each). The V and J ends lost 8 bases and 2 bases respectively, with 19 bases between them. Germline CDR1 MDHEN, CDR2 SYDVKM. The CDR3 has 15 amino acids. The chain's CDR3 is CASSAGGRGTYEQYF. The DNA for the CDR3 is TGTGCCAGCTCGGCTGGGGGGCGTGGTACCTACGAGCAGTACTTC. The full variable domain, in which reference TRBV28 and TRBJ2-7 provide the parts outside the CDR3, is DVKVTQSSRYLVKRTGEKVFLECVQDMDHENMFWYRQDPGLGLRLIYFSYDVKMKEKGDIPEGYSVSREKKERFSLILESASTNQTSMYLCASSAGGRGTYEQYFGPGTRLTVT.

At least ten counts were recorded for this clonotype. The chain couples TRBV20-1 to TRBJ1-5, with 7 bases lining up with TRBD1. Trimming removed 1 base from V and 5 bases from J; junction bases left unmatched: 11. The germline V gene has CDR1 DFQATT and CDR2 SNEGSKA (reference sequence). The CDR3 totals 16 residues. In DNA form, the CDR3 reads TGCAGTGCTAGAGGGATCGAAGACAGGGAGTATCAGCCCCAGCATTTT. Amino acid sequence: CSARGIEDREYQPQHF.

This clonotype was seen a handful of times. The chain links TRBV6-6 to TRBJ1-2, with TRBD1 as a possible D gene (5 bases). The CDR3 loop spans 17 amino acids. Germline V CDR1 and CDR2: MNHNY, SVGAGI (reference sequence). Trimming took off 1 base at V and 3 bases at J, with 18 bases between the two ends. The DNA for the CDR3 is TGTGCCAGCAGTTACTTGGGGGTTTGGCTGCTTGACTATGGCTACACCTTC. Encoded protein: CASSYLGVWLLDYGYTF.

This clonotype was detected many times. The rearrangement joins TRBV10-3 to TRBJ1-2; D unresolved. CDR3 length: 11 residues. The ends were cut back, 2 bases at V and 8 bases at J, with 6 bases in the middle. From germline, CDR1 is ENHRY and CDR2 SYGVKD. In nucleotides, the CDR3 is TGTGCCATCAGTGAGCCTCGGGGCTACACCTTC. This codes for CAISEPRGYTF.

This sequence joins TRBV29-1 and TRBJ2-6; D ambiguous. V was trimmed by 3 bases and J by 3 bases, leaving 9 bases between them. Germline CDR1 reads SQVTM; CDR2 reads ANQGSEA. This CDR3 is built from 14 residues. CDR3 in amino acids: CSVDKGGGANVLTF. CDR3 sequence (DNA): TGCAGCGTTGACAAGGGTGGTGGGGCCAACGTCCTGACTTTC.

J is TRBJ1-1 and V is TRBV7-2; D is possibly TRBD1 (5 bases). The CDR3 has 14 amino acids. Looked up from germline, CDR1 is SGHTA and CDR2 is FQGNSA. V lost 5 bases and J lost 5, with 15 bases in between. The CDR3 DNA is TGTGCCAGCAGCGGGGCTAGCGGGAGGACTGAAGCTTTCTTT. Protein: CASSGASGRTEAFF. The whole variable domain, remainder taken from reference TRBV7-2 and TRBJ1-1, is GAGVSQSPSNKVTEKGKDVELRCDPISGHTALYWYRQSLGQGLEFLIYFQGNSAPDKSGLPSDRFSAERTGGSVSTLTIQRTQQEDSAVYLCASSGASGRTEAFFGQGTRLTVV.

The chain is built from TRBV2 and TRBJ2-5, with 12 positions matching TRBD2. Judging by the DNA end, TRBJ2-1 fits better; the J call may be wrong. Germline lookup yields CDR1 SNHLY and CDR2 FYNNEI. The CDR3 length is 15 residues. CDR3 loop: CASRGASGRADEQFF. For the CDR3, the DNA is TGTGCCAGCAGAGGAGCTAGCGGGAGGGCGGATGAGCAGTTCTTC.

V and J are TRBV19 and TRBJ1-5; TRBD1 agrees at 11 bases. J was trimmed by 7 bases and V by 7 bases; bases with no gene match: 6. Germline CDR1 LNHDA, CDR2 SQIVND (reference sequence). This CDR3 has 14 amino acids. The CDR3 loop is CASIRTGGAQPQHF. CDR3 coding DNA: TGTGCCAGTATCCGGACAGGGGGCGCACAGCCCCAGCATTTT.

On this clonotype: The junction and the germline gene differ at one end; a read error may be behind it. The rearrangement joins TRBV10-3 to TRBJ2-7; 10 bases are a match to TRBD2. Germline CDR1 ENHRY, CDR2 SYGVKD. The CDR3 runs 17 residues. The CDR3 loop is CASSESASGSIRVEQYF. CDR3 bases: TGTGCCAGCAGTGAGTCGGCTAGCGGGAGTATCCGGGTCGAGCAGTACTTC.

This clonotype was detected ten times or more. The chain uses TRBV15 and TRBJ1-5, with a possible D match to TRBD1 (5 bases). The CDR3 contains 16 residues. The germline V gene encodes CDR1 LNHNV and CDR2 YYDKDF (reference sequence). V lost 1 base, J lost 6 bases, and 16 bases lay in between. The CDR3 region is CATSRGLGAVGQPQHF. The CDR3 DNA follows: TGTGCCACCAGCAGAGGTTTAGGGGCAGTCGGTCAGCCCCAGCATTTT.

This chain links TRBV13 with TRBJ2-1; possible D gene TRBD2, 6 bases. Germline V gene lookup returns CDR1 PRHDT and CDR2 FYEKMQ (reference sequence). V lost 5 bases, J lost 4 bases, and 9 bases lay in between. This CDR3 spans 13 amino acids. The CDR3 loop is CASSPRGYNEQFF. CDR3 nucleotides: TGTGCCAGCAGCCCTCGGGGGTACAATGAGCAGTTCTTC.

This clonotype was recorded many times. The rearrangement links TRBV20-1 to TRBJ1-3; 7 positions match TRBD1. The ends lost 5 bases at V and 0 bases at J; junction bases unmatched: 4. The CDR3 extends over 14 amino acids. In germline, CDR1 is DFQATT, CDR2 SNEGSKA (reference sequence). For the CDR3, the DNA is TGCAGTGCTGGGGACAGCCGCTCTGGAAACACCATATATTTT. Its translation: CSAGDSRSGNTIYF.

Many counts were recorded for this clonotype. The chain links TRBV20-1 to TRBJ1-2; TRBD1 matches 7 bases. The V segment lost 2 bases and the J segment 2 bases; nucleotides outside the gene matches: 11. CDR1 is DFQATT, CDR2 SNEGSKA, per germline (reference sequence). This CDR3 spans 16 amino acids. DNA for the CDR3: TGCAGTGCTAGATACGCGGCAGACAGGGCAAACTATGGCTACACCTTC. Amino acid sequence: CSARYAADRANYGYTF.

This clonotype was seen once. One junction end disagrees with the germline gene, perhaps due to a read error. The V and J genes are TRBV10-2 and TRBJ1-5; D gene uncertain. From germline, CDR1 is WSHSY and CDR2 SAAADI. CDR3 length: 14 residues. Here the CDR3 reads CASSIKNSNQPQHF. The DNA for the CDR3 is TGTGCCAGCAGTATAAAAAATAGCAATCAGCCCCAGCATTTT.